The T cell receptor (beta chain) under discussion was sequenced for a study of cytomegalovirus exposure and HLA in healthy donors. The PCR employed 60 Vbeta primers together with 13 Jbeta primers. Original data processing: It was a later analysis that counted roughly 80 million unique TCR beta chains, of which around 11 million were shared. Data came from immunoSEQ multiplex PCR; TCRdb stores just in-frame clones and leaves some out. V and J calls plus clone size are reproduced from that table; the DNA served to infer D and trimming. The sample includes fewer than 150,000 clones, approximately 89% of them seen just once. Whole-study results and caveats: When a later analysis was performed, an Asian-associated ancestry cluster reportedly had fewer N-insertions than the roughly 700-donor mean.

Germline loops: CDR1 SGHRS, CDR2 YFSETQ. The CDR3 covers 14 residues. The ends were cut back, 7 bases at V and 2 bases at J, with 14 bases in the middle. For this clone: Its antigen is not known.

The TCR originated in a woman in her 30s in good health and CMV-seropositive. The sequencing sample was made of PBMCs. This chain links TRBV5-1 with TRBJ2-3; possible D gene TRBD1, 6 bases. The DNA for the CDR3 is TGCGCCAGCGGGCCACAGGGAGACACAGATACGCAGTATTTT. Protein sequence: CASGPQGDTDTQYF.